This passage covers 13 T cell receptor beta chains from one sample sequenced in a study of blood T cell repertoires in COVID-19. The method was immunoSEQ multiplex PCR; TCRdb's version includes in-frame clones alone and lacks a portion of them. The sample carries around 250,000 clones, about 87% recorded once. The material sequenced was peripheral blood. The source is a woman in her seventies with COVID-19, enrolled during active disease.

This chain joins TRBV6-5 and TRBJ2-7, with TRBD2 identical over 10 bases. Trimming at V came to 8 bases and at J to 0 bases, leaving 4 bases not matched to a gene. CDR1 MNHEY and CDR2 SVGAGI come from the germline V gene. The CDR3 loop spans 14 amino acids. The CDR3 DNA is TGTGCCAGCGGAGGGACTAGCGTCTCCTACGAGCAGTACTTC. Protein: CASGGTSVSYEQYF.

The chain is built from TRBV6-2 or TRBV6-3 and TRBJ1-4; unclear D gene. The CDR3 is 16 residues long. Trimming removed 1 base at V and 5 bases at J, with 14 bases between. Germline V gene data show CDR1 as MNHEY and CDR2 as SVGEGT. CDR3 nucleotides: TGTGCCAGCAGTTACTTCCCTCCGGGTTCGAATGAAAAACTGTTTTTT. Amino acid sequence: CASSYFPPGSNEKLFF.

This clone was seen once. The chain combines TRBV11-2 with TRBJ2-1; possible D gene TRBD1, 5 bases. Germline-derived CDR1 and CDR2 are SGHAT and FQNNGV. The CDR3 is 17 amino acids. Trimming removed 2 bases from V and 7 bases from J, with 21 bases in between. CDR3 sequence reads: CASSLFISRAAGNEQFF. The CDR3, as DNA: TGTGCCAGCAGCTTATTTATAAGCAGGGCAGCAGGTAATGAGCAGTTCTTC.

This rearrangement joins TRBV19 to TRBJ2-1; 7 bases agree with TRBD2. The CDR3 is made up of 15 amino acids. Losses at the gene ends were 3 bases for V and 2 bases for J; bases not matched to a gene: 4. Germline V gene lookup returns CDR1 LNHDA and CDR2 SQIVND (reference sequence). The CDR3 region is CASSIAGGTYNEQFF. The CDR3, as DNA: TGTGCCAGTAGTATCGCCGGGGGGACCTACAATGAGCAGTTCTTC.

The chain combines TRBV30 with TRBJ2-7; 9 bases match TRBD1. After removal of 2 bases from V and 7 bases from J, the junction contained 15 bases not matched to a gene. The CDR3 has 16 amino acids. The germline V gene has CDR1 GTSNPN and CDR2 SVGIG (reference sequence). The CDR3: CAWSKRGTGLLMEQYF. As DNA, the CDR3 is TGTGCCTGGAGTAAGAGAGGGACAGGGCTTCTTATGGAGCAGTACTTC.

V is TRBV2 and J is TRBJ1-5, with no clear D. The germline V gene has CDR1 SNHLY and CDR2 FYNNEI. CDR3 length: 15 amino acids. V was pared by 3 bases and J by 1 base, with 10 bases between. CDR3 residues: CASSDMGSSNQPQHF. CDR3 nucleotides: TGTGCCAGCAGTGATATGGGTAGCAGCAATCAGCCCCAGCATTTT.

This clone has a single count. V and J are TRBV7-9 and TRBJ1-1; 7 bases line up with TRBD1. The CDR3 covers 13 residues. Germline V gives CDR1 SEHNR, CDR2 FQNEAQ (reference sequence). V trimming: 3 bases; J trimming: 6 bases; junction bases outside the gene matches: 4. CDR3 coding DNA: TGTGCCAGCAGCTTGGACAGGACGGCTGAAGCTTTCTTT. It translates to CASSLDRTAEAFF.

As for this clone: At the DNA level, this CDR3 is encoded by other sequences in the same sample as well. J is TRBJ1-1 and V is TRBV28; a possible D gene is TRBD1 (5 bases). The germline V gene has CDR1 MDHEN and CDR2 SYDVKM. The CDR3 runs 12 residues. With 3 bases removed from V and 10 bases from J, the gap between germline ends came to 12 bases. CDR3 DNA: TGTGCCAGCAGTTTGCAGGGTCGGGTAGCTTTCTTT. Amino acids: CASSLQGRVAFF.

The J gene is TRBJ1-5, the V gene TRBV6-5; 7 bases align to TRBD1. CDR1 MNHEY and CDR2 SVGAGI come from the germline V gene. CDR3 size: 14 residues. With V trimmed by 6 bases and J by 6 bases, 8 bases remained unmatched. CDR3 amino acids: CASRGTVSGQPQHF. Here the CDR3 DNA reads TGTGCCAGCAGGGGGACAGTATCGGGTCAGCCCCAGCATTTT.

The CDR3 here is CASSQGLGGFIEPQHF. The CDR3 DNA is TGTGCCAGCAGCCAAGGTTTAGGGGGTTTTATAGAGCCCCAGCATTTT. V and J are TRBV3-1 (or the pseudogene TRBV3-2) and TRBJ1-5; tentatively, D is TRBD1 (6 bases). Germline V gene lookup returns CDR1 LGHDT and CDR2 YNNKEL (reference sequence). This CDR3 spans 16 amino acids. The V gene lost 1 base and the J gene lost 8 bases, with 18 bases spanning the gap.

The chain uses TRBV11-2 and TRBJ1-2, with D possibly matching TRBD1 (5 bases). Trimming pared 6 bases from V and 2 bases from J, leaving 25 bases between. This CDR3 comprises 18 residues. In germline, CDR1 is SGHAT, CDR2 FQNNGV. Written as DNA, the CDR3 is TGTGCCAGCAGTGAGTCCCCCTTTGGACACTCGGTAAACTATGGCTACACCTTC. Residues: CASSESPFGHSVNYGYTF.

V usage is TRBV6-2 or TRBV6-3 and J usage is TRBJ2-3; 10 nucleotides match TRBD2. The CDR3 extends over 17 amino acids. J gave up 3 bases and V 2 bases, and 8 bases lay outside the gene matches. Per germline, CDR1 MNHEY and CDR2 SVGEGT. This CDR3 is CASSYRPSGSNTDTQYF. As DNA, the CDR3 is TGTGCCAGCAGTTACCGGCCTAGCGGGAGTAATACAGATACGCAGTATTTT.

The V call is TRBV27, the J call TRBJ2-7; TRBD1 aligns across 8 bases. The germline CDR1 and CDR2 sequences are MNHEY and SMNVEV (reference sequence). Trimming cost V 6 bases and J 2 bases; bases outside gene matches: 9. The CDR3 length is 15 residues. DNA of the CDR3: TGTGCCAGCAGCCCCCACGCGGGACAGGCCTACGAGCAGTACTTC. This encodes CASSPHAGQAYEQYF.